Listed below are T cell receptor beta chains from one sample, sequenced in a study of blood T cell repertoires in COVID-19. Profiled with immunoSEQ multiplex PCR; TCRdb holds only in-frame clones, not every one. The repertoire holds about 170,000 clones, 83% seen once, with approximately 2% in the top ten. The sample comprised peripheral blood. The receptor set was obtained from a woman aged 80 or over with acute or convalescent COVID-19. The CDR3 runs from the conserved cysteine through the conserved F or W. D genes are given only for firm matches. Part of the rows lack a size; the others show once, few, many or a class for expanded clones.

d_gene	v_gene	abundance	j_gene	CDR3aa	CDR3nt
-	TRBV11-2	-	TRBJ2-1	CASRPTAGHIYNEQFF	TGTGCCAGCAGACCCACAGCGGGACACATCTACAATGAGCAGTTCTTC
-	TRBV7-2	-	TRBJ1-2	CASSLRGGYGYTF	TGTGCCAGCAGCTTAAGGGGAGGCTATGGCTACACCTTC
TRBD1	TRBV19	-	TRBJ2-4	CASSTAGTGVQRRYF	TGTGCCAGTAGTACCGCCGGGACAGGGGTCCAACGGAGGTACTTC
-	TRBV10-3	once	TRBJ1-5	CAISRQVNQPQHF	TGTGCCATCAGTCGACAGGTCAATCAGCCCCAGCATTTT
TRBD1	TRBV5-5	once	TRBJ1-4	CASGLTGMTEKLFF	TGTGCCAGCGGGCTGACAGGGATGACTGAAAAACTGTTTTTT
-	TRBV7-2	-	TRBJ2-5	CASSLNRFQETQYF	TGTGCCAGCAGCTTAAACAGGTTTCAAGAGACCCAGTACTTC
TRBD1	TRBV6-2/TRBV6-3	-	TRBJ1-1	CASSRNTIMGQGTGRTEAFF	TGTGCCAGCAGCCGGAATACGATAATGGGACAGGGTACTGGGAGGACTGAAGCTTTCTTT
-	TRBV12-2	-	TRBJ2-2	CASRLVQPQGFNTGELFF	TGTGCAAGTCGCTTAGTCCAACCCCAGGGCTTCAACACCGGGGAGCTGTTTTTT
TRBD1	TRBV7-2	few	TRBJ2-2	CASSLQGQYTGELFF	TGTGCCAGCAGCTTACAGGGACAGTACACCGGGGAGCTGTTTTTT
-	TRBV11-2	-	TRBJ2-7	CASSLDRLAYEQYF	TGTGCCAGCAGCTTAGATAGGCTAGCCTACGAGCAGTACTTC
TRBD1	TRBV28	-	TRBJ2-7	CASNGPPGQGTYEQYF	TGTGCCAGCAATGGGCCTCCGGGACAGGGGACCTACGAGCAGTACTTC
TRBD1	TRBV7-9	once	TRBJ1-1	CASSLGGTGQGTEAFF	TGTGCCAGCAGCTTAGGGGGGACAGGACAAGGGACTGAAGCTTTCTTT
TRBD1	TRBV5-8	-	TRBJ1-3	CASSLFQGAPGNTIYF	TGTGCCAGCAGCTTGTTCCAGGGGGCGCCTGGAAACACCATATATTTT
-	TRBV28	-	TRBJ1-4	CATARGADNEKLFF	TGTGCTACAGCTCGGGGGGCGGATAATGAAAAACTGTTTTTT
TRBD1	TRBV18	-	TRBJ1-1	CASSPSTGVKEAFF	TGTGCCAGCTCACCTTCGACAGGGGTTAAGGAAGCTTTCTTT
TRBD1	TRBV5-6	-	TRBJ1-4	CASSPRTGLEKLFF	TGTGCCAGCAGCCCCCGGACAGGGTTAGAAAAACTGTTTTTT
-	TRBV3-1/TRBV3-2	-	TRBJ1-4	CASSYRGLNEKLFF	TGTGCCAGCAGTTATAGAGGGCTTAATGAAAAACTGTTTTTT
TRBD2	TRBV18	-	TRBJ2-3	CASSPQGGTMTDTQYF	TGTGCCAGCTCACCACAGGGAGGGACTATGACAGATACGCAGTATTTT
-	TRBV21-1	-	TRBJ2-7	CASSTDGDDDYEQYF	TGTGCCAGCAGCACCGACGGGGATGATGACTACGAGCAGTACTTC
TRBD2	TRBV5-1	few	TRBJ2-2	CASSPRTSQGANTGELFF	TGCGCCAGCAGCCCTAGGACTAGCCAGGGTGCGAACACCGGGGAGCTGTTTTTT
-	TRBV5-1	few	TRBJ1-1	CASSLKRNTEAFF	TGCGCCAGCAGCTTGAAGAGAAACACTGAAGCTTTCTTT
-	TRBV7-3	once	TRBJ1-1	CASSLTPGTEAFF	TGTGCCAGCAGCTTAACTCCGGGCACTGAAGCTTTCTTT
-	TRBV5-1	-	TRBJ1-4	CASGGEGEKLFF	TGCGCCAGCGGCGGAGAGGGAGAAAAACTGTTTTTT
TRBD1	TRBV14	-	TRBJ2-7	CASSLRGLRDEQYF	TGTGCCAGCAGCCTCAGGGGGCTCAGGGACGAGCAGTACTTC
-	TRBV7-8	few	TRBJ2-5	CASSLYQGGVETQYF	TGTGCCAGCAGCTTATACCAGGGTGGTGTCGAGACCCAGTACTTC
-	TRBV12-5	-	TRBJ1-5	CASGSTNAGNQPQHF	TGTGCTAGTGGTTCGACGAATGCGGGGAATCAGCCCCAGCATTTT
TRBD1	TRBV18	-	TRBJ2-7	CASSPQTGALGEQYF	TGTGCCAGCTCACCCCAGACAGGGGCCCTGGGGGAGCAGTACTTC
TRBD1	TRBV29-1	-	TRBJ1-1	CSVSRQGPEAFF	TGCAGCGTTAGTCGACAGGGGCCTGAAGCTTTCTTT
TRBD1	TRBV24-1	-	TRBJ2-2	CATSDLQDRGTGELFF	TGTGCCACCAGTGATTTGCAGGACAGGGGCACCGGGGAGCTGTTTTTT
TRBD2	TRBV5-4	-	TRBJ2-4	CASSPTLAGGPIENIQYF	TGTGCCAGCAGTCCTACCTTAGCGGGAGGGCCTATTGAAAACATTCAGTACTTC
TRBD1	TRBV6-6	-	TRBJ1-1	CASQDRGRAVTEAFF	TGTGCCAGCCAGGACAGGGGGCGAGCTGTCACTGAAGCTTTCTTT
TRBD1	TRBV4-1	-	TRBJ1-3	CASSLRDSSSSGNTIYF	TGCGCCAGCAGCCTCCGGGACAGCTCGAGCTCTGGAAACACCATATATTTT
-	TRBV9	-	TRBJ1-6	CASSGDTYNSPLHF	TGTGCCAGCAGCGGGGACACTTATAATTCACCCCTCCACTTT
-	TRBV28	-	TRBJ1-3	CASSFLTHGNTIYF	TGTGCCAGCAGTTTCCTGACACATGGAAACACCATATATTTT
TRBD2	TRBV6-5	-	TRBJ2-3	CASREAGGTDTQYF	TGTGCCAGCAGGGAGGCCGGGGGGACCGATACGCAGTATTTT